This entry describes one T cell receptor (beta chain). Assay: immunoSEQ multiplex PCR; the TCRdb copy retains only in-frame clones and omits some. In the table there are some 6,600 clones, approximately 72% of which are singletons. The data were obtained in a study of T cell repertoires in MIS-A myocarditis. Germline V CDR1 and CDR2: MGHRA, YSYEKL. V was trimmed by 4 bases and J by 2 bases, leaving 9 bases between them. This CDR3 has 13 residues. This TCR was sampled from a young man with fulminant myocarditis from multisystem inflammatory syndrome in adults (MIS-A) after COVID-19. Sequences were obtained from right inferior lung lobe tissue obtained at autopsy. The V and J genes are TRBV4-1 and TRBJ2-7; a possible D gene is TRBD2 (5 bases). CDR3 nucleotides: TGCGCCAGCAGCCTTAGCGTGACCTACGAGCAGTACTTC. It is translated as CASSLSVTYEQYF.